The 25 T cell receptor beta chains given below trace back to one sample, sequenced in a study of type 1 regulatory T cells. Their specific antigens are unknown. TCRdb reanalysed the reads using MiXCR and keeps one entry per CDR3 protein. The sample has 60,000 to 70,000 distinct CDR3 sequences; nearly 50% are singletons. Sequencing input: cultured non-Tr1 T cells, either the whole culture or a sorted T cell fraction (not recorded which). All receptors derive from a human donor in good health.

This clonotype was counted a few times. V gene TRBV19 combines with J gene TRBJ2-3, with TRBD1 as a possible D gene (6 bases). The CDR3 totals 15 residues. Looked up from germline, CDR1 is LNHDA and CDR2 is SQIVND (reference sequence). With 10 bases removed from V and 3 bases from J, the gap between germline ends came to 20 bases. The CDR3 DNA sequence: TGTGCCACGTCACAGGGTAGAGTTTGGACAGATACGCAGTATTTT. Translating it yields CATSQGRVWTDTQYF.

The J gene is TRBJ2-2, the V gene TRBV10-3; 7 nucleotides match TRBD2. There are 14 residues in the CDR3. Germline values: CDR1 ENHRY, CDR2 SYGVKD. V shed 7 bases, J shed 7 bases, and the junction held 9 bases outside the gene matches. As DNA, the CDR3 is TGTGCCATCACCGCTGGACTAGGAGGCGGGGAGCTGTTTTTT. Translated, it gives CAITAGLGGGELFF.

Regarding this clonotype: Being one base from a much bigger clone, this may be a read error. The chain's CDR3 is CVSSLVAVVTEAFF. The CDR3 bases are TGTGTCAGCAGCTTAGTGGCGGTGGTGACTGAAGCTTTCTTT. The rearrangement uses TRBV7-2 and TRBJ1-1; no clear D gene. Germline V gene lookup returns CDR1 SGHTA and CDR2 FQGNSA. The CDR3 spans 14 residues.

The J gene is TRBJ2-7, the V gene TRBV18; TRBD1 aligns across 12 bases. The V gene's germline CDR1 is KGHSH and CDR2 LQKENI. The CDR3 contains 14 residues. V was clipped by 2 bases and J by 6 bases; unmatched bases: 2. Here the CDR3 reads CASSPGTGGFEQYF. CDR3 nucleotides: TGTGCCAGCTCACCAGGGACAGGGGGCTTCGAGCAGTACTTC. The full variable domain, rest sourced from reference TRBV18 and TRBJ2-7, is NAGVMQNPRHLVRRRGQEARLRCSPMKGHSHVYWYRQLPEEGLKFMVYLQKENIIDESGMPKERFSAEFPKEGPSILRIQQVVRGDSAAYFCASSPGTGGFEQYFGPGTRLTVT.

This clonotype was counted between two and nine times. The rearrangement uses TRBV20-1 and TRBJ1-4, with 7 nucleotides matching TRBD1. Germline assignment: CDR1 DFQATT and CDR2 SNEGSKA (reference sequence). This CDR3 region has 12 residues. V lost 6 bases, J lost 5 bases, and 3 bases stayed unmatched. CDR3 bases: TGCAGTGCACTGGGACAGAATGAAAAACTGTTTTTT. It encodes CSALGQNEKLFF.

CDR3 in DNA: TGTGCCAGCAGCGAGGGGATCGGCCCGACAGATACGCAGTATTTT. It is translated as CASSEGIGPTDTQYF. The chain combines TRBV9 with TRBJ2-3, with D perhaps matching TRBD1 (5 bases). CDR1 is SGDLS and CDR2 is YYNGEE in the germline V gene. The CDR3 spans 15 residues. Between the trimmed V and J ends, which lost 3 bases and 3 bases, there was a span of 14 bases. The full variable domain, rest sourced from reference TRBV9 and TRBJ2-3, is DSGVTQTPKHLITATGQRVTLRCSPRSGDLSVYWYQQSLDQGLQFLIQYYNGEERAKGNILERFSAQQFPDLHSELNLSSLELGDSALYFCASSEGIGPTDTQYFGPGTRLTVL.

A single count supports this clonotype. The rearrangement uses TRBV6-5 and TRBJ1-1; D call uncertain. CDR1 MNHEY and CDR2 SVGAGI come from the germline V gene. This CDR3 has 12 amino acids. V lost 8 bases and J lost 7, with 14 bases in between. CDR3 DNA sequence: TGTGCCAGCGGCCCAGGACGTGTTGAAGCTTTCTTT. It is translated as CASGPGRVEAFF.

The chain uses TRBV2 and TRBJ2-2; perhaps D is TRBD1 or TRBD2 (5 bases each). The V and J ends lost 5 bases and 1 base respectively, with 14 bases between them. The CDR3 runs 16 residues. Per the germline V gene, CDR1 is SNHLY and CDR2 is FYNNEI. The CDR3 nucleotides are TGTGCCAGCAGTCTTGGGGGACGGAGGAACACCGGGGAGCTGTTTTTT. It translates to CASSLGGRRNTGELFF.

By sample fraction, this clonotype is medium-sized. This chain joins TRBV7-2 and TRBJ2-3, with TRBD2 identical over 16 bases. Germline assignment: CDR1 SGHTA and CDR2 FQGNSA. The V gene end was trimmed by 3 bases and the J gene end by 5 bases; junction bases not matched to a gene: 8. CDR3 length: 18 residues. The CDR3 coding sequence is TGTGCCAGCAGCTTCGCCGGGACTAGCGGGGGGGCCCGAGATACGCAGTATTTT. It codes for CASSFAGTSGGARDTQYF. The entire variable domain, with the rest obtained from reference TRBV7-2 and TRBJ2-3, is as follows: GAGVSQSPSNKVTEKGKDVELRCDPISGHTALYWYRQSLGQGLEFLIYFQGNSAPDKSGLPSDRFSAERTGGSVSTLTIQRTQQEDSAVYLCASSFAGTSGGARDTQYFGPGTRLTVL.

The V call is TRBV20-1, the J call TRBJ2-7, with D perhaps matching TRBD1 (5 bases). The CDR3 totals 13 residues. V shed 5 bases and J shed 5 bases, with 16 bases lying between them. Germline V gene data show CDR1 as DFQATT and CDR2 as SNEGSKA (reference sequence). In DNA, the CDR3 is TGCAGTGCTCCCTACAGGAGAGACGACGAGCAGTACTTC. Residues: CSAPYRRDDEQYF.

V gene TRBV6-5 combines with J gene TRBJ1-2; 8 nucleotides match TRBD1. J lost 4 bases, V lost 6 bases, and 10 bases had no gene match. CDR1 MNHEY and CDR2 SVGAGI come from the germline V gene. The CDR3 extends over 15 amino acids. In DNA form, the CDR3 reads TGTGCCAGCAGGATTCGGCCAGGGGGCAGCTATGGCTACACCTTC. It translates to CASRIRPGGSYGYTF.

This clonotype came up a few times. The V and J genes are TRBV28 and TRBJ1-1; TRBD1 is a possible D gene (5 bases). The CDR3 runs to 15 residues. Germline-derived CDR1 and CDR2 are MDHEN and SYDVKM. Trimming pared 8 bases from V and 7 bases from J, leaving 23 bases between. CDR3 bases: TGTGCCAGCCTCCCGGGGCCCCGTAAAGTGGATGAAGCTTTCTTT. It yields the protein CASLPGPRKVDEAFF.

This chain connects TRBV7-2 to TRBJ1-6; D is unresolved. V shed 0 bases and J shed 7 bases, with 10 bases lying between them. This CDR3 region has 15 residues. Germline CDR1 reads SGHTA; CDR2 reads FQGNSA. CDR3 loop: CASSLARRMNSPLHF. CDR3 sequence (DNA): TGTGCCAGCAGCTTAGCGAGGCGGATGAATTCACCCCTCCACTTT.

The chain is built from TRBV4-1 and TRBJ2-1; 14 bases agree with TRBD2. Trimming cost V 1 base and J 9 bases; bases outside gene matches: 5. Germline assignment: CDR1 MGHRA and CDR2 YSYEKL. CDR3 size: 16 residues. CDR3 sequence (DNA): TGCGCCAGCAGCCAAGGGACTAGCGGGGGGCGCGTTGAGCAGTTCTTC. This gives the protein CASSQGTSGGRVEQFF.

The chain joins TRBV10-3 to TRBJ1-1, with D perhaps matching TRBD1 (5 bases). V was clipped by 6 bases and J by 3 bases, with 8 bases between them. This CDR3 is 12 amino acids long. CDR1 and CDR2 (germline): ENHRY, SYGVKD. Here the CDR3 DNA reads TGTGCCATCAGGGACATGTACACTGAAGCTTTCTTT. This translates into CAIRDMYTEAFF.

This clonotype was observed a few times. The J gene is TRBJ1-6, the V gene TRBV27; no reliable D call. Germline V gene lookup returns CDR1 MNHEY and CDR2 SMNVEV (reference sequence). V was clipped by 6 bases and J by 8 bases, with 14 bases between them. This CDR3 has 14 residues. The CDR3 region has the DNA TGTGCCAGCAGCCCCCACGGTAGGGATTCACCCCTCCACTTT. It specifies CASSPHGRDSPLHF.

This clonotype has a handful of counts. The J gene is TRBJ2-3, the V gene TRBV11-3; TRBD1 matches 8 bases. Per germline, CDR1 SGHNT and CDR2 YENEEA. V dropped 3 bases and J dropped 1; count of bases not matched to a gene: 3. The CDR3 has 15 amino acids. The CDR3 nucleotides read TGTGCCAGCAGCTTGGAGGACAGGGGCACAGATACGCAGTATTTT. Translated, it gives CASSLEDRGTDTQYF.

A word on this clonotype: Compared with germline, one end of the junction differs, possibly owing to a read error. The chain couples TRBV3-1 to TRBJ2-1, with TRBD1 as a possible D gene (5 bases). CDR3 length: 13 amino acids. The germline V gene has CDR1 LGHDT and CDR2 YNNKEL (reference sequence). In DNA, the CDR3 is TGTGCCAGCAGCCTTACTCTTTTAAGACAGCCGAGGTTC. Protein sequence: CASSLTLLRQPRF.

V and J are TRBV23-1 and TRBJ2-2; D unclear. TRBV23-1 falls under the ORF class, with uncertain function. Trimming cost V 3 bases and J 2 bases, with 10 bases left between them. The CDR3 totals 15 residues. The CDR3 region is CASSHFGRNTGELFF. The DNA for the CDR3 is TGCGCCAGCAGTCATTTTGGGCGAAACACCGGGGAGCTGTTTTTT.

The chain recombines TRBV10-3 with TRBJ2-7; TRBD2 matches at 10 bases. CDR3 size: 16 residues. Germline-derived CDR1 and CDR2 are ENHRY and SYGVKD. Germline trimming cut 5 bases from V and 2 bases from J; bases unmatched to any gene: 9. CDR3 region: CAISPGDSGGTYEQYF. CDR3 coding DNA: TGTGCCATCAGTCCCGGAGATAGCGGGGGGACCTACGAGCAGTACTTC.

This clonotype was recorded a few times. CDR3 sequence: CSVEDEGEKLFF. CDR3 nucleotides: TGCAGCGTTGAAGATGAAGGTGAAAAACTGTTTTTT. The chain links TRBV29-1 to TRBJ1-4; D is unresolved. CDR1 and CDR2 from the germline V gene are SQVTM and ANQGSEA. Trimming cost V 0 bases and J 7 bases, with 6 bases left between them. The CDR3 length is 12 residues.

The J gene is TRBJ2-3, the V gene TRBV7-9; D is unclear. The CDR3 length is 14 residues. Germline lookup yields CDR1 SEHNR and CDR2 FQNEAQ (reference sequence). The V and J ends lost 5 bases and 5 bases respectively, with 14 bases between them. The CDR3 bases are TGTGCCAGCAGCCTCCCGTTTAACGTAGATACGCAGTATTTT. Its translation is CASSLPFNVDTQYF.

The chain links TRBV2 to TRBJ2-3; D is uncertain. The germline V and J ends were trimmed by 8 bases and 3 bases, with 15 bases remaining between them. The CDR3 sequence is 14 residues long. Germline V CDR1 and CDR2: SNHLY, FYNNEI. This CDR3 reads CASGATQATDTQYF. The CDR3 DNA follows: TGTGCCAGCGGAGCCACCCAAGCGACAGATACGCAGTATTTT.

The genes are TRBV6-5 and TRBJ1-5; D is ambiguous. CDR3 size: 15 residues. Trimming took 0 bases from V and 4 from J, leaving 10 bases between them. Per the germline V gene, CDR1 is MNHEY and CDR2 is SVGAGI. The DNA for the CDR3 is TGTGCCAGCAGTTACTCGTACGGAGATAATCAGCCCCAGCATTTT. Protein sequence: CASSYSYGDNQPQHF.

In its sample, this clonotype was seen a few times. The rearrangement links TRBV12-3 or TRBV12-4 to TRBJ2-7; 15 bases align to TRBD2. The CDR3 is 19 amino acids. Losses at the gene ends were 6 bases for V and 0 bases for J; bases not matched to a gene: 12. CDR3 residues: CASSIILGLAGGHSYEQYF. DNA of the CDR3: TGTGCCAGCAGCATAATATTGGGACTAGCGGGGGGCCACTCCTACGAGCAGTACTTC.